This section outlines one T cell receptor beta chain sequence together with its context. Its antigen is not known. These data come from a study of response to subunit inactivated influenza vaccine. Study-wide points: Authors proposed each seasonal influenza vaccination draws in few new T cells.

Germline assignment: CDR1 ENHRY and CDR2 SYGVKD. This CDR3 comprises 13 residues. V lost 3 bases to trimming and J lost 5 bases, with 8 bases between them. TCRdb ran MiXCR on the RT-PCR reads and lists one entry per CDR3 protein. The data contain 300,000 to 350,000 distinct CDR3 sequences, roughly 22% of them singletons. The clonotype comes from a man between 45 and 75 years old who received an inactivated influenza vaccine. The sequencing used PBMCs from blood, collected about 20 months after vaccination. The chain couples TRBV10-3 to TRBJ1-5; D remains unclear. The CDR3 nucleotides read TGTGCCATCAGTGACAGCCGGGATCAGCCCCAGCATTTT. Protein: CAISDSRDQPQHF.